These 12 T cell receptor beta chains share one sample of origin, sequenced in a study of blood T cell repertoires in COVID-19. The data were produced by immunoSEQ multiplex PCR, yet TCRdb's version contains in-frame clones alone and is incomplete. Found here are some 220,000 clones, roughly nine tenths of them singletons; the top ten hold approximately 2.8%. The sample consisted of PBMCs or T cells enriched from blood (not recorded which). These receptor sequences come from a woman between 50 and 59 years old in a cohort exposed to, infected with or recovered from COVID-19 (not recorded which).

The chain carries TRBV5-1 and TRBJ2-5; 7 nucleotides match TRBD1. Unmatched junction bases numbered 7, after V lost 3 bases and J lost 5 bases. Germline CDR1 is SGHRS and CDR2 is YFSETQ. There are 14 residues in the CDR3. The CDR3 here is CASSSMGQMETQYF. CDR3 bases: TGCGCCAGCAGCTCAATGGGACAGATGGAGACCCAGTACTTC.

The chain recombines TRBV7-3 with TRBJ2-3, with 8 bases that match TRBD1. Trimming removed 4 bases from V and 0 bases from J; junction bases left unmatched: 6. Germline-derived CDR1 and CDR2 are SGHTA and FQGTGA. The CDR3 length is 16 residues. The CDR3: CASSSPRDRSTDTQYF. CDR3 sequence (DNA): TGTGCCAGCAGCTCTCCCCGGGACAGGAGCACAGATACGCAGTATTTT.

J is TRBJ1-2 and V is TRBV7-2; weak D call: TRBD1 (5 bases). Looked up from germline, CDR1 is SGHTA and CDR2 is FQGNSA. V lost 2 bases and J 3 bases, leaving 10 bases between the germline ends. The CDR3 is 14 amino acids. The CDR3 spells CASSLSRGDYGYTF. The CDR3 bases are TGTGCCAGCAGCTTATCGCGGGGGGACTATGGCTACACCTTC.

The chain carries TRBV18 and TRBJ2-5; weak D call: TRBD1 (6 bases). Germline V gives CDR1 KGHSH, CDR2 LQKENI. This CDR3 contains 14 residues. V gave up 3 bases and J gave up 5 bases, with 13 bases separating them. The CDR3, as DNA: TGTGCCAGCTCACCTAACAGGGTAAAGGAGACCCAGTACTTC. As protein: CASSPNRVKETQYF.

This chain joins TRBV4-3 and TRBJ1-2; TRBD1 matches 7 bases. CDR1 is LGHNA and CDR2 is YSLEER in the germline V gene. The V segment lost 4 bases and the J segment 6 bases; nucleotides outside the gene matches: 14. This CDR3 spans 16 amino acids. In DNA form, the CDR3 reads TGCGCCAGCAGCCCCACCGGACAGGTACAAGGGCATGGCTACACCTTC. The encoded protein is CASSPTGQVQGHGYTF.

The rearrangement links TRBV15 to TRBJ2-4; 8 positions agree with TRBD2. The V and J ends lost 0 bases and 7 bases, in that order; junction bases with no gene match: 8. The CDR3 is 16 residues long. The germline gives CDR1 LNHNV, CDR2 YYDKDF (reference sequence). The DNA for the CDR3 is TGTGCCACCAGCAGAGAGAGGCTAGCGGGTATGAACATTCAGTACTTC. Its protein is CATSRERLAGMNIQYF.

The rearrangement joins TRBV4-1 to TRBJ2-3; the D is unclear. Trimming took 1 base from V and 6 from J, leaving 5 bases between them. Per the germline V gene, CDR1 is MGHRA and CDR2 is YSYEKL. The CDR3 is made up of 12 amino acids. The CDR3 DNA is TGCGCCAGCAGCCAAGGAGGTGATACGCAGTATTTT. It yields the protein CASSQGGDTQYF.

V is TRBV7-2 and J is TRBJ2-3, with D possibly TRBD1 on 6 matching bases. The length of the CDR3 is 14 residues. Per germline, CDR1 SGHTA and CDR2 FQGNSA. Trimming pared 5 bases from V and 0 bases from J, leaving 9 bases between. The CDR3 spells CASSPQGSTDTQYF. CDR3 nucleotides: TGTGCCAGCAGCCCACAGGGTAGCACAGATACGCAGTATTTT.

The chain uses TRBV4-3 and TRBJ1-2, with a possible D match to TRBD1 (5 bases). This CDR3 has 13 amino acids. Trimming took 0 bases from V and 7 from J, leaving 9 bases between them. Germline CDR1 LGHNA, CDR2 YSLEER. Here the CDR3 reads CASSQDGAGGYTF. CDR3 DNA sequence: TGCGCCAGCAGCCAAGATGGGGCAGGTGGCTACACCTTC.

The chain joins TRBV7-2 to TRBJ2-1; D remains ambiguous. Trimming took off 1 base at V and 5 bases at J, with 12 bases between the two ends. This CDR3 is 15 amino acids long. CDR1 and CDR2 (germline): SGHTA, FQGNSA. CDR3 DNA: TGTGCCAGCAGCTTAGAACGGCGGAAGGACAATGAGCAGTTCTTC. Translated, it gives CASSLERRKDNEQFF.

The rearrangement joins TRBV7-2 to TRBJ1-2, with D possibly being TRBD1 (5 bases). CDR1 and CDR2 from the germline V gene are SGHTA and FQGNSA. The CDR3 runs 13 residues. The V end was cut by 5 bases, the J end by 6 bases, with 13 bases between. CDR3 coding DNA: TGTGCCAGCAGCGTTGCAGGGTTGGATGGCTACACCTTC. As protein: CASSVAGLDGYTF.

This chain joins TRBV9 and TRBJ1-3, with D possibly matching TRBD1 (5 bases). CDR3 size: 16 residues. Germline assignment: CDR1 SGDLS and CDR2 YYNGEE. The V gene lost 3 bases and the J gene lost 1 base, with 14 bases spanning the gap. The CDR3 DNA is TGTGCCAGCAGCGCGGGACTGGAGGGTTCTGGAAACACCATATATTTT. Amino acids: CASSAGLEGSGNTIYF. The whole variable domain, remainder taken from reference TRBV9 and TRBJ1-3, is DSGVTQTPKHLITATGQRVTLRCSPRSGDLSVYWYQQSLDQGLQFLIQYYNGEERAKGNILERFSAQQFPDLHSELNLSSLELGDSALYFCASSAGLEGSGNTIYFGEGSWLTVV.